The clone carrying this T cell receptor beta chain was seen just once. As yet, its antigen is unknown. The data belong to a study of cytomegalovirus exposure and HLA in healthy donors. Looking at the study overall: Earlier, some 170 million T cells were analyzed, and fewer than 120 million unique TCR beta sequences were found among them.

The CDR3 is made up of 15 amino acids. The germline gives CDR1 GTSNPN, CDR2 SVGIG (reference sequence). The V and J ends lost 3 bases and 9 bases, in that order; junction bases with no gene match: 11. The study, taken as a whole, reports: Presence/absence analysis assumed near-uniform sequencing depth across donors. The availability of immune exposure information extended only to CMV serostatus.

PCR primers comprised 60 Vbeta and 13 Jbeta primers. Data came from immunoSEQ multiplex PCR; TCRdb stores just in-frame clones and leaves some out. Of some 77,000 clones listed, under 90% are singletons. The material sequenced was PBMCs. This clonotype was obtained from a man over 45 in good health and CMV-seropositive. This rearrangement joins TRBV30 to TRBJ2-1; 10 bases fit TRBD2. The CDR3 sequence is CAWRGAGGRSSEQFF. CDR3 bases: TGTGCCTGGAGAGGAGCGGGAGGGAGGAGTAGTGAGCAGTTCTTC.